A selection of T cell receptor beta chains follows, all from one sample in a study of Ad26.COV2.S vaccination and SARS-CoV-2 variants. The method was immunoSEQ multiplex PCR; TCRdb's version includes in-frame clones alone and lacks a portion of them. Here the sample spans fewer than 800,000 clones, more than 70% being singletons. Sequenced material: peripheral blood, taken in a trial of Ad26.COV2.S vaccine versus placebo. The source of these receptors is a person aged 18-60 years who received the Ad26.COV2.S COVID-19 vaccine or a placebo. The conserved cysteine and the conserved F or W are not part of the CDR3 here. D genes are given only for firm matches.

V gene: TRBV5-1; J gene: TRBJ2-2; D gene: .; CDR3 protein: ASSFRDDGELF
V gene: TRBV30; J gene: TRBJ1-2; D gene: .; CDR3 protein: AWRVRGGDYGYT
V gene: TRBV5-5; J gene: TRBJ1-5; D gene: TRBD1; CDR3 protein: ASNPTGLIYQPQH
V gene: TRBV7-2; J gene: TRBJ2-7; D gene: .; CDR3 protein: ASSLGAERRASYEQY
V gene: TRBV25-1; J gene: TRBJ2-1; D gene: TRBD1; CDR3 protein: ASSASGTGSQYEQF
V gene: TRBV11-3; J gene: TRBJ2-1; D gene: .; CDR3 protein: ASSPQKGREVNEQF
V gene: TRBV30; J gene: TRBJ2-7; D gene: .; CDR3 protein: AWRSPRVGSYEQY
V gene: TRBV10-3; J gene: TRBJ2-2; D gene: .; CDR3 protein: ATEGDTGELF
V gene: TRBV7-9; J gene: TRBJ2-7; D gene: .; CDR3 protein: ASSLKRGDISYEQY
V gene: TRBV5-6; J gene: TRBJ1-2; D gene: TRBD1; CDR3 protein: ASSEDRGPLSYGYT